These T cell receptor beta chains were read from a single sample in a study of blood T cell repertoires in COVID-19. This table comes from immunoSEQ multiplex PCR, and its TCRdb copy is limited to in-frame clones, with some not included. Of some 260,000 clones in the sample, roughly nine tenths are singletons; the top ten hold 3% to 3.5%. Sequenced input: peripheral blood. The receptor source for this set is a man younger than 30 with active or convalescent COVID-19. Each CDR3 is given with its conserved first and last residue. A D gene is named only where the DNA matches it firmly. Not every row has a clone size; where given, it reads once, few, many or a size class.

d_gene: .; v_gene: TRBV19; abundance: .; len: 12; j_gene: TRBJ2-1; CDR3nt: TGTGCCAGCAATACGGGATCCAATGAGCAGTTCTTC; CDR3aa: CASNTGSNEQFF
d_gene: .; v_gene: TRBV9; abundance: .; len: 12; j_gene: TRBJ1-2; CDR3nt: TGTGCCAGCAGCTCCCCCTCCTATGGCTACACCTTC; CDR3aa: CASSSPSYGYTF
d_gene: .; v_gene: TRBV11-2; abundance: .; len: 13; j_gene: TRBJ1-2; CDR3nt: TGTGCCAGCAGCGAGGGTAGCTTCTATGGCTACACCTTC; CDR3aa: CASSEGSFYGYTF
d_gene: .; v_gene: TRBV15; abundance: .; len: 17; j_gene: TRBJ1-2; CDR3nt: TGTGCCACCAGCAGAGCATTGGCAGGGGACGCTAACTATGGCTACACCTTC; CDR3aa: CATSRALAGDANYGYTF
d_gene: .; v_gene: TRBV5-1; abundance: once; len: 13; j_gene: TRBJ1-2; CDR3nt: TGCGCCAGCACGCCGGGGAGGTTGGATGGCTACACCTTC; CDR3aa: CASTPGRLDGYTF
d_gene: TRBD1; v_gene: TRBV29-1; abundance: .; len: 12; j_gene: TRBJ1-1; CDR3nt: TGCAGCGTTTGGCCGCAGGGGGCTGAAGCTTTCTTT; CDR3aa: CSVWPQGAEAFF
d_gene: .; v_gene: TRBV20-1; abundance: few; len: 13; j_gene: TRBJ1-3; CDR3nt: TGCAGTGCTAGTAACCGGTTAGGAAACACCATATATTTT; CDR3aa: CSASNRLGNTIYF
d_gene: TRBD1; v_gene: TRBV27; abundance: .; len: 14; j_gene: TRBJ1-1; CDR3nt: TGTGCCAGCAGTTACGGGACAGGGAACACTGAAGCTTTCTTT; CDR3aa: CASSYGTGNTEAFF
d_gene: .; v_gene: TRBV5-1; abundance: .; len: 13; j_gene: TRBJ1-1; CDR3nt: TGCGCCAGCGGTCGGGGGGCGAACACTGAAGCTTTCTTT; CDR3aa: CASGRGANTEAFF
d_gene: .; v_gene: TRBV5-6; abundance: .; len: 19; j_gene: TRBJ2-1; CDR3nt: TGTGCCAGCAGCTTGTTAAACCACCAGACTTATAACTCCTACAATGAGCAGTTCTTC; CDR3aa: CASSLLNHQTYNSYNEQFF
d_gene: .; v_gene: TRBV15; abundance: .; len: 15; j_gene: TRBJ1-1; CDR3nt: TGTGCCACCAGCAGAGGGACCGCGGGGGACACTGAAGCTTTCTTT; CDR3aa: CATSRGTAGDTEAFF
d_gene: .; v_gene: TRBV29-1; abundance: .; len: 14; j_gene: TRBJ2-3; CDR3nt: TGCAGCGTGTCTGGGGGCAGCGGCACAGATACGCAGTATTTT; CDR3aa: CSVSGGSGTDTQYF
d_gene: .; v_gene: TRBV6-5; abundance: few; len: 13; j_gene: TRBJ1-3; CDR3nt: TGTGCCAGCAGTTACATTACTGGAAACACCATATATTTT; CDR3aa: CASSYITGNTIYF
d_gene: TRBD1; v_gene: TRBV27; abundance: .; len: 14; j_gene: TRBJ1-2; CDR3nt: TGTGCCAGCAGTTTACTAGGGGGCGCTGAGGGCTACACCTTC; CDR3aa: CASSLLGGAEGYTF
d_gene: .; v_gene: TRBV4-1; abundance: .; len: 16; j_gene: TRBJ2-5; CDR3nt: TGCGCCAGCAGCCAAGACGGACGGGGGTCCCAAGAGACCCAGTACTTC; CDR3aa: CASSQDGRGSQETQYF
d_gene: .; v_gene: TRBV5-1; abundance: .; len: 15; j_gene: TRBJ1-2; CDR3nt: TGCGCCAGCAGCTTGGATGGTGGCCCTCCCTATGGCTACACCTTC; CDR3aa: CASSLDGGPPYGYTF
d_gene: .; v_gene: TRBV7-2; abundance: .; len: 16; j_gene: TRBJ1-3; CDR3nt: TGTGCCAGCAGCTTGTTGACAGCCGCCTCTGGAAACACCATATATTTT; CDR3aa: CASSLLTAASGNTIYF
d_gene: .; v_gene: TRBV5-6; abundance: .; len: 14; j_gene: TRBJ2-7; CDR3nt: TGTGCCAGCAGCTGGGGGGGGCAGAGATACGAGCAGTACTTC; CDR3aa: CASSWGGQRYEQYF
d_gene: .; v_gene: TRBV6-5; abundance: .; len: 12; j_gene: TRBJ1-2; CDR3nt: TGTGCCAGCAGTCCGGGGAGTCTCGGCTACACCTTC; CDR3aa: CASSPGSLGYTF
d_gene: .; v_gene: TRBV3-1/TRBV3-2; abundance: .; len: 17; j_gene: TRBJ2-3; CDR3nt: TGTGCCAGCAGCCCCGTGGACCTAGCCTCTAGCACAGATACGCAGTATTTT; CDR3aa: CASSPVDLASSTDTQYF
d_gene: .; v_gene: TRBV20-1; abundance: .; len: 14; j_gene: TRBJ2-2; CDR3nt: TGCAGTGCTAGTTTAGGCGGGGACACCGGGGAGCTGTTTTTT; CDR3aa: CSASLGGDTGELFF
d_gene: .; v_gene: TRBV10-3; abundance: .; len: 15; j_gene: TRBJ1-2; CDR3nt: TGTGCCATCAGTGAATTGGACAAACCTAACTATGGCTACACCTTC; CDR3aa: CAISELDKPNYGYTF
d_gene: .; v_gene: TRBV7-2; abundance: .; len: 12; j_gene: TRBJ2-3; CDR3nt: TGTGCCAGCAGCCCGGGCACAGATACGCAGTATTTT; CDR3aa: CASSPGTDTQYF
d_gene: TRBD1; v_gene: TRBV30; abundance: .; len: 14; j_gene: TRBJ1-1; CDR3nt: TGTGCCTGGGTCCGACAGGGGGCGAGCACTGAAGCTTTCTTT; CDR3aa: CAWVRQGASTEAFF
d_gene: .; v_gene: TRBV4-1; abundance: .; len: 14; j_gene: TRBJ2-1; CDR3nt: TGCGCCAGCAGCCAAGAGCCTCAGGATAATGAGCAGTTCTTC; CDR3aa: CASSQEPQDNEQFF
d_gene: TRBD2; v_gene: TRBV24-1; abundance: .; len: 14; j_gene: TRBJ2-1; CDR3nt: TGTGCCACTTCTACGGGGGGGATTAAGAATGAGCAGTTCTTC; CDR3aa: CATSTGGIKNEQFF
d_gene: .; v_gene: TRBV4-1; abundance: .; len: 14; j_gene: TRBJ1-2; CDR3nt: TGCGCCAGCAGCTTTGGGAGGGGCCTTCAAGGCTACACCTTC; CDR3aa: CASSFGRGLQGYTF